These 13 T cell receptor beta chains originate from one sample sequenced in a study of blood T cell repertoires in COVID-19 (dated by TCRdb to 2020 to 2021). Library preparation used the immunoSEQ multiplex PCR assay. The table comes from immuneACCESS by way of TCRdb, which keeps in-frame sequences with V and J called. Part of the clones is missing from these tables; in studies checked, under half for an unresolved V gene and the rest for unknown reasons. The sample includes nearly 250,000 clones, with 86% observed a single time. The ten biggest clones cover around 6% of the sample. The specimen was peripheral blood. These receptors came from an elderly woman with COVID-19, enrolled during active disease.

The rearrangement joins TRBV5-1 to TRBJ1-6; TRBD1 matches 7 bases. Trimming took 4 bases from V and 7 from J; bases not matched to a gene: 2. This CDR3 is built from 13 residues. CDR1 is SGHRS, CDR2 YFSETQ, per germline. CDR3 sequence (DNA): TGCGCCAGCAGCAAGGACAGGAATTCACCCCTCCACTTT. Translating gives CASSKDRNSPLHF.

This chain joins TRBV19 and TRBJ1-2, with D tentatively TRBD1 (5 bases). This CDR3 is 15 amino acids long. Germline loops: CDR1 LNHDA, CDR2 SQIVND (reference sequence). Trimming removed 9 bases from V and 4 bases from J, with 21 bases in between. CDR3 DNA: TGTGCCAGCCAAGACCGGGGGGGAGGGCTCTATGGCTACACCTTC. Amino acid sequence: CASQDRGGGLYGYTF.

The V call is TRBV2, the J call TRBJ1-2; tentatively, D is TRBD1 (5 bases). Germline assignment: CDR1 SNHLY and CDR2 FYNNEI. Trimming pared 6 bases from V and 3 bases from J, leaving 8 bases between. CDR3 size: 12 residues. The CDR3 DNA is TGTGCCAGCAGCGGGGACTACTATGGCTACACCTTC. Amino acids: CASSGDYYGYTF.

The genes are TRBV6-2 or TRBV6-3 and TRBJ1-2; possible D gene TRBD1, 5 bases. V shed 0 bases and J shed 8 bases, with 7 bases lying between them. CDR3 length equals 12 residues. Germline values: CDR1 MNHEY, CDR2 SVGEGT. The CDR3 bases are TGTGCCAGCAGTTACTCGAACAGGGGCTACACCTTC. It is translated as CASSYSNRGYTF.

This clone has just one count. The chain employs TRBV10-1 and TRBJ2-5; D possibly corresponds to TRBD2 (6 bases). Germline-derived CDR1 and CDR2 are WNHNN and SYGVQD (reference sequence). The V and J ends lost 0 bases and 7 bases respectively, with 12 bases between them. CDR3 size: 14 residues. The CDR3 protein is CASSESGARGTQYF. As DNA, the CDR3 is TGCGCCAGCAGTGAGTCTGGGGCGCGGGGGACCCAGTACTTC.

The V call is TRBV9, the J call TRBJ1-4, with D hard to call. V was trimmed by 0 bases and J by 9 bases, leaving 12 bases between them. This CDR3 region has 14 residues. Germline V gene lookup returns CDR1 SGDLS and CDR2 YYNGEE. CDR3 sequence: CASSVDGDSKKLFF. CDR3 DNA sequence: TGTGCCAGCAGCGTAGACGGGGATAGCAAAAAACTGTTTTTT.

CDR3 protein: CASSKQGTRDLYEQYF. CDR3 nucleotides: TGTGCCAGTAGTAAACAGGGGACACGAGACTTATACGAGCAGTACTTC. The V call is TRBV19, the J call TRBJ2-7; 7 bases are a match to TRBD1. CDR3 length: 16 residues. CDR1 and CDR2 (germline): LNHDA, SQIVND (reference sequence). Trimming at V came to 4 bases and at J to 4 bases, leaving 13 bases not matched to a gene.

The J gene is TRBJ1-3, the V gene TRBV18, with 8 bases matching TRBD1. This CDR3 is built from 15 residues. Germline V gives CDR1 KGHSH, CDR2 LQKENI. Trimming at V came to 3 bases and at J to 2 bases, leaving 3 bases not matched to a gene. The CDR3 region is CASSPGTGPGNTIYF. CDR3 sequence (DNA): TGTGCCAGCTCACCCGGGACAGGTCCTGGAAACACCATATATTTT.

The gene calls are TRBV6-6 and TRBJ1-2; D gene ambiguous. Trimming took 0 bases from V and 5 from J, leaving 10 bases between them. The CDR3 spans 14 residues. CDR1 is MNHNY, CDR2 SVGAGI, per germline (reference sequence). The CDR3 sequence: CASSYSGGEYGYTF. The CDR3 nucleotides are TGTGCCAGCAGTTACTCTGGCGGAGAATATGGCTACACCTTC.

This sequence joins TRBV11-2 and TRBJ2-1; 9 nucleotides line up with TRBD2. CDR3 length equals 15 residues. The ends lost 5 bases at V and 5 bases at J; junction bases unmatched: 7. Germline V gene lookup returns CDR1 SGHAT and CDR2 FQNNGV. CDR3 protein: CASSDGLARNNEQFF. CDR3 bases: TGTGCCAGCAGCGACGGACTAGCGCGGAACAATGAGCAGTTCTTC.

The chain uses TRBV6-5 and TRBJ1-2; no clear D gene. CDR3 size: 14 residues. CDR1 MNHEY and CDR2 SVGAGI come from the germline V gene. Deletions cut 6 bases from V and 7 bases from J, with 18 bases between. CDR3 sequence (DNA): TGTGCCAGCAGCCGAGGCGCCGGGGTTCGTGGCTACACCTTC. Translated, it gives CASSRGAGVRGYTF.

CDR3 in amino acids: CASSPRTGTNEQYV. The CDR3 region has the DNA TGTGCCAGCTCCCCAAGGACAGGAACAAACGAGCAGTACGTC. The chain is built from TRBV18 and TRBJ2-7; 7 positions match TRBD1. After removal of 6 bases from V and 5 bases from J, the junction contained 10 bases not matched to a gene. The germline CDR1 and CDR2 sequences are KGHSH and LQKENI. This CDR3 region has 14 residues.

In DNA, the CDR3 is TGTGCCAGCAGTCCCCGACCCGGAGTTATGACCCAGTACTTC. Amino acids: CASSPRPGVMTQYF. This rearrangement joins TRBV28 to TRBJ2-5; no firm D call. V lost 5 bases, J lost 7 bases, and 17 bases lay in between. The CDR3 is 14 amino acids. The germline gives CDR1 MDHEN, CDR2 SYDVKM.